This T cell receptor beta chain was retrieved from a study of PD-L1 blockade in urothelial cancer. As for the study in general: Atezolizumab therapy began for patients at some point between 2014 and 2015, dosed at 1,200 mg intravenously every 3 weeks. Enrolled patients had been treated previously with 0 to 3 chemotherapy regimens. The researchers analyzed blood 3 weeks (second dose) and 6 weeks after treatment start. Per blood sample, T cells had a median of 141,255.

The time point is: peripheral blood 6 weeks after treatment start. Sequencing was performed with immunoSEQ multiplex PCR; in TCRdb, only in-frame clones are kept and a portion is missing. The data contain 25,000 to 35,000 clones, approximately 81% of them singletons. The CDR3 contains 11 residues. V was trimmed by 6 bases and J by 9 bases, leaving 9 bases between them. Germline V gene sequence: CDR1 SNHLY, CDR2 FYNNEI. The V call is TRBV2, the J call TRBJ1-5; D remains ambiguous. The input for sequencing was PBMCs, taken around atezolizumab (anti-PD-L1) treatment. This sequence originates from a man aged 65-85 years with urothelial cancer. Here the CDR3 DNA reads TGTGCCAGCAGCCCCGCGGGGCCCCAGCATTTT. This translates into CASSPAGPQHF.